This TCR beta chain was sequenced during a study of blood T cell repertoires in COVID-19. CDR3 length: 14 residues. V was clipped by 5 bases and J by 1 base, with 11 bases between them. From germline, CDR1 is SGHVS and CDR2 FNYEAQ. Clones were sequenced by immunoSEQ multiplex PCR, and TCRdb holds only the in-frame ones, with some missing. This table holds 310,000 or so clones, 85% to 90% found once. The receptor was derived from a woman aged 18-35 years with acute COVID-19. The sample was PBMCs or T cells enriched from blood (not recorded which). The chain employs TRBV7-6 and TRBJ1-1, with a tentative D call TRBD1 (6 bases). CDR3 amino acids: CASSTGQSNTEAFF. CDR3 sequence (DNA): TGTGCCAGCAGCACAGGACAGTCGAACACTGAAGCTTTCTTT.